This paragraph reports one TCR beta chain. Original data processing: Cell counts per sample came from amplifying reference gene primers. Generated by immunoSEQ multiplex PCR, the TCRdb table keeps only in-frame clones and is missing some. D and trimming were read from the DNA, whereas the V and J calls and clone size are those reported in that table. The data contain roughly 190,000 clones, more than 75% of them singletons. This sample is drawn from a study of blood T cell repertoires in COVID-19. About the research overall: The United States, Italy and Spain supplied acute and convalescent COVID-19 samples. Sources were T cells, B-cell-depleted T cells, or PBMCs; the material itself was cDNA or gDNA.

This CDR3 has 14 residues. V was trimmed by 4 bases and J by 1 base, leaving 9 bases between them. Germline CDR1 SGHRS, CDR2 YFSETQ. The chain joins TRBV5-1 to TRBJ1-3; D remains unclear. Sequencing input: peripheral blood. The receptor's source is a man in his sixties or seventies with acute or convalescent COVID-19. The CDR3 loop reads CASSPIASGNTIYF. The CDR3 DNA sequence: TGCGCCAGCAGCCCCATTGCGTCTGGAAACACCATATATTTT.